Sequencing of this T cell receptor beta chain was carried out in a study of CD8 T cells in ankylosing spondylitis. Findings and caveats of the study: One TCR beta motif, made up of roughly eight highly homologous variants, appeared characteristic of ankylosing spondylitis blood.

This clonotype was counted only a few times. The antigen is not known. TCRdb itself ran the 5' RACE reads through MiXCR, one entry per CDR3 protein. The sample has 340,000 or so distinct CDR3 sequences; about 14% are singletons. The CDR3 length is 15 residues. Looked up from germline, CDR1 is MNHEY and CDR2 is SVGAGI. V gave up 4 bases and J gave up 7 bases, with 17 bases separating them. Sequencing was performed on blood, either unsorted or a sorted T cell fraction (not recorded which). The V gene is TRBV6-5, the J gene TRBJ1-3; tentative D call: TRBD1 (6 bases). The receptor was isolated from a male donor with ankylosing spondylitis or in good health (not recorded which). The CDR3 sequence: CASSSQGRRGNTIYF. The CDR3, as DNA: TGTGCCAGCAGTTCCCAGGGGCGACGAGGGAACACCATATATTTT.